A single sample gave rise to the 20 T cell receptor beta chains below, sequenced in a study of T-cell reconstitution after alpha-beta-depleted transplantation in children. Unique molecular identifiers were incorporated when the TCRbeta library was constructed. MiXCR, applied by TCRdb to the PCR reads, yields one record per CDR3 protein. The repertoire holds 450,000 to 550,000 distinct CDR3 sequences, with roughly 10% as singletons. Sequences were derived from PBMCs, mostly from graft donor cells, sampled 180 days after TCRalphabeta/CD19-depleted stem cell transplant. Receptor source: a female patient aged 2-15 years who had a stem cell transplant for aplastic anemia, so the T cells may come from the graft donor.

This clonotype was observed a few times. The chain couples TRBV27 to TRBJ2-7, with TRBD2 matching 11 bases. V gave up 3 bases and J gave up 3 bases; unmatched junction bases: 4. The CDR3 has 15 residues. CDR1 MNHEY and CDR2 SMNVEV come from the germline V gene (reference sequence). Here the CDR3 reads CASSFSGTSGYEQYV. CDR3 nucleotide sequence: TGTGCCAGCAGTTTTTCAGGGACTAGCGGCTACGAGCAGTACGTC.

V usage is TRBV7-9 and J usage is TRBJ2-7; D is undetermined. This CDR3 contains 16 residues. Germline CDR1 reads SEHNR; CDR2 reads FQNEAQ (reference sequence). Deletions cut 2 bases from V and 6 bases from J, with 20 bases between. The CDR3 region is CASSLWSVTNCCEQYF. The CDR3 DNA reads TGTGCCAGCAGCTTATGGTCCGTCACCAACTGTTGCGAGCAGTACTTC.

The J gene is TRBJ1-1, the V gene TRBV29-1; D not certain. V was pared by 5 bases and J by 5 bases, with 15 bases between. Looked up from germline, CDR1 is SQVTM and CDR2 is ANQGSEA. This CDR3 comprises 13 residues. CDR3 amino acids: CSVLKTSKTEAFF. For the CDR3, the DNA is TGCAGCGTTCTGAAGACGTCCAAAACTGAAGCTTTCTTT. The full variable domain, rest sourced from reference TRBV29-1 and TRBJ1-1, is SAVISQKPSRDICQRGTSLTIQCQVDSQVTMMFWYRQQPGQSLTLIATANQGSEATYESGFVIDKFPISRPNLTFSTLTVSNMSPEDSSIYLCSVLKTSKTEAFFGQGTRLTVV.

Ten or more counts support this clonotype. The gene calls are TRBV7-6 and TRBJ2-1, with D unresolved. This CDR3 comprises 13 residues. The V end was cut by 3 bases, the J end by 9 bases, with 12 bases between. Germline loops: CDR1 SGHVS, CDR2 FNYEAQ. The CDR3 coding sequence is TGTGCCAGCAGCTTTAAATTCGTGTCTGAGCAGTTCTTC. It translates to CASSFKFVSEQFF.

A few counts support this clonotype. This chain joins TRBV5-1 and TRBJ2-1; TRBD2 matches at 14 bases. Germline CDR1 is SGHRS and CDR2 is YFSETQ. The J segment lost 5 bases and the V segment lost 3 bases, leaving 7 bases of the junction unmatched. The CDR3 has 17 residues. CDR3 nucleotides: TGCGCCAGCAGCTGGGGGGGGACTAGCGGGAGTAACAATGAGCAGTTCTTC. Translated: CASSWGGTSGSNNEQFF. The complete variable domain, with remaining parts taken from reference TRBV5-1 and TRBJ2-1, reads KAGVTQTPRYLIKTRGQQVTLSCSPISGHRSVSWYQQTPGQGLQFLFEYFSETQRNKGNFPGRFSGRQFSNSRSEMNVSTLELGDSALYLCASSWGGTSGSNNEQFFGPGTRLTVL.

There are many counts of this clonotype. CDR3 coding DNA: TGTGCCAGCAGTTTGGACAAACCCCGCTACGAGCAGTACTTC. Translating it yields CASSLDKPRYEQYF. The V call is TRBV28, the J call TRBJ2-7; D perhaps matches TRBD1 (5 bases). The CDR3 sequence is 14 residues long. The germline V and J ends were trimmed by 3 bases and 3 bases, with 12 bases remaining between them. CDR1 MDHEN and CDR2 SYDVKM come from the germline V gene. The full variable domain, its missing parts supplied by reference TRBV28 and TRBJ2-7, is DVKVTQSSRYLVKRTGEKVFLECVQDMDHENMFWYRQDPGLGLRLIYFSYDVKMKEKGDIPEGYSVSREKKERFSLILESASTNQTSMYLCASSLDKPRYEQYFGPGTRLTVT.

The V call is TRBV25-1, the J call TRBJ2-5; perhaps TRBD2 as D (7 bases). The CDR3 extends over 15 amino acids. V lost 3 bases, J lost 2 bases, and 13 bases lay in between. Per germline, CDR1 MGHDK and CDR2 SYGVNS. The CDR3, as DNA: TGTGCCAGCAGTGACCCAGGGAGGGGGCAAGAGACCCAGTACTTC. It yields the protein CASSDPGRGQETQYF.

This clonotype was recorded many times. This rearrangement joins TRBV7-6 to TRBJ1-2; 7 bases are shared with TRBD1. Losses at the gene ends were 3 bases for V and 4 bases for J; bases not matched to a gene: 11. Germline CDR1 SGHVS, CDR2 FNYEAQ. The CDR3 runs to 16 residues. The CDR3 here is CASSFQAQTGIYGYTF. DNA for the CDR3: TGTGCCAGCAGCTTCCAAGCTCAGACAGGGATCTATGGCTACACCTTC.

This clonotype was recorded a few times. This rearrangement joins TRBV7-3 to TRBJ2-3, with 8 bases lining up with TRBD1. J was trimmed by 4 bases and V by 5 bases; bases with no gene match: 8. This CDR3 has 15 residues. Per the germline V gene, CDR1 is SGHTA and CDR2 is FQGTGA. This chain's CDR3 is CASSHTGGSSDTQYF. DNA of the CDR3: TGTGCCAGCAGCCATACAGGGGGTTCCTCAGATACGCAGTATTTT.

The chain couples TRBV3-1 to TRBJ1-1; D might be TRBD1 (6 bases). Germline V gives CDR1 LGHDT, CDR2 YNNKEL (reference sequence). V gave up 1 base and J gave up 10 bases, with 10 bases separating them. This CDR3 region has 12 residues. CDR3 protein: CASSQGTGLAFF. CDR3 nucleotide sequence: TGTGCCAGCAGCCAAGGTACAGGGCTAGCTTTCTTT.

This clonotype was seen many times. The chain joins TRBV12-3 or TRBV12-4 to TRBJ2-1, with a weak D call TRBD2 (5 bases). The CDR3 spans 13 residues. Trimming took 5 bases from V and 2 from J, leaving 7 bases between them. The chain's CDR3 is CASSDGAYNEQFF. CDR3 DNA sequence: TGTGCCAGCAGTGACGGGGCCTACAATGAGCAGTTCTTC.

This clonotype was seen a few times. This chain links TRBV6-1 with TRBJ2-1; TRBD1 aligns across 8 bases. CDR3 length: 17 amino acids. The trim removed 5 bases at V and 7 bases at J, leaving 16 bases unmatched. CDR1 and CDR2 from the germline V gene are MNHNS and SASEGT. CDR3 sequence: CASSLNGPWTGRNEQFF. As DNA, the CDR3 is TGTGCCAGCAGTCTTAACGGACCCTGGACAGGGAGGAATGAGCAGTTCTTC.

The CDR3, as DNA: TGTGCCAGCTCACCACAGGGGACAGGAGGTATCCCGCCCCAGCATTTT. Protein: CASSPQGTGGIPPQHF. The V call is TRBV18, the J call TRBJ1-5; 8 bases are a match to TRBD1. The CDR3 has 16 residues. Germline V gene lookup returns CDR1 KGHSH and CDR2 LQKENI. Trimming removed 1 base from V and 9 bases from J; junction bases left unmatched: 11.

This clonotype turned up a few times. The V gene is TRBV5-1, the J gene TRBJ1-2; 8 bases align to TRBD1. From germline, CDR1 is SGHRS and CDR2 YFSETQ. The CDR3 sequence is 16 residues long. V gave up 2 bases and J gave up 4 bases; unmatched junction bases: 10. Here the CDR3 reads CASSLRRTGTGYGYTF. The CDR3 DNA follows: TGCGCCAGCAGCTTAAGAAGGACCGGGACAGGCTATGGCTACACCTTC.

This chain connects TRBV6-1 to TRBJ2-2; TRBD2 matches at 13 bases. CDR3 size: 16 residues. V dropped 5 bases and J dropped 6; count of bases not matched to a gene: 6. Germline CDR1 MNHNS, CDR2 SASEGT. The CDR3, as DNA: TGTGCCAGCAGTACAGGACTAGCGGGAGTCTCCGGGGAGCTGTTTTTT. Protein: CASSTGLAGVSGELFF.

A few counts support this clonotype. V and J are TRBV12-3 or TRBV12-4 and TRBJ2-1; a possible D gene is TRBD2 (6 bases). CDR3 length equals 16 residues. Between the trimmed V and J ends, which lost 7 bases and 2 bases, there was a span of 18 bases. The CDR3 nucleotides are TGTGCCAGCACCCGTCGAGGGGACTCAACCTACAATGAGCAGTTCTTC. This encodes CASTRRGDSTYNEQFF.

This chain uses TRBV29-1 with TRBJ2-3, with a weak D call TRBD2 (5 bases). V dropped 4 bases and J dropped 3 bases, with 14 bases sitting between them. There are 14 residues in the CDR3. CDR1 and CDR2 (germline): SQVTM, ANQGSEA. The CDR3 protein is CSVGPPRATDTQYF. CDR3 sequence (DNA): TGCAGCGTTGGCCCCCCGCGGGCGACAGATACGCAGTATTTT.

This clonotype was counted many times. CDR3 sequence (DNA): TGTGCCAGCAGCTTAGTTTCGGCTAGCGGAGAAATCACCGGGGAGCTGTTTTTT. It yields the protein CASSLVSASGEITGELFF. V and J are TRBV7-8 and TRBJ2-2; TRBD2 agrees at 7 bases. Germline CDR1 reads SGHVS; CDR2 reads FQNEAQ. This CDR3 comprises 18 residues. V lost 1 base and J lost 4; bases outside the gene matches: 12.

The V and J genes are TRBV20-1 and TRBJ2-3, with 8 bases fitting TRBD2. CDR3 size: 15 residues. V gave up 3 bases and J gave up 2 bases; unmatched junction bases: 7. In germline, CDR1 is DFQATT, CDR2 SNEGSKA (reference sequence). The CDR3 region has the DNA TGCAGTGCTAGTTATCGCGGGAGGTCCACAGATACGCAGTATTTT. Residues: CSASYRGRSTDTQYF.

The gene calls are TRBV4-3 and TRBJ1-2, with a possible D match to TRBD1 (6 bases). The CDR3 consists of 14 residues. The V end lost 0 bases, the J end lost 6 bases, and 11 bases lay between the germline ends. CDR1 and CDR2 (germline): LGHNA, YSLEER. The CDR3 bases are TGCGCCAGCAGCCAAGATACAGGGTATCATGGCTACACCTTC. Its protein is CASSQDTGYHGYTF.